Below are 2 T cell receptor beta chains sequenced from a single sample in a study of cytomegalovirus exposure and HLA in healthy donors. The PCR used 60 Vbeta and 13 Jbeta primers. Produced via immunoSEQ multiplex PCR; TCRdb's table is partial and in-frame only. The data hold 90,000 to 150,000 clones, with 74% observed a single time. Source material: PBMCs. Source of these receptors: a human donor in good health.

Here the CDR3 reads CASSPPPFGTEAFF. The CDR3, as DNA: TGTGCCAGCAGCCCGCCCCCTTTCGGCACTGAAGCTTTCTTT. The chain combines TRBV7-2 with TRBJ1-1, with D hard to call. This CDR3 comprises 14 residues. The germline CDR1 and CDR2 sequences are SGHTA and FQGNSA. V dropped 5 bases and J dropped 4 bases, with 14 bases sitting between them.

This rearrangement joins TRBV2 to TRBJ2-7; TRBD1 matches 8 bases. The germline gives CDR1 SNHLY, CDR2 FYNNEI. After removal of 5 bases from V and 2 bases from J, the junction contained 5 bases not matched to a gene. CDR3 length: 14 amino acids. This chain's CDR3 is CASSWTGLTYEQYF. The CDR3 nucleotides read TGTGCCAGCAGTTGGACAGGGCTCACCTACGAGCAGTACTTC.